This paragraph covers one TCR beta chain sequence. The same CDR3 arises from other DNA sequences in this sample as well. The record originates from a study of blood T cell repertoires in COVID-19. Sequencing used immunoSEQ multiplex PCR; TCRdb keeps in-frame clones, though not all of them. The profile shows a few hundred thousand clones, roughly 90% of them singletons. The trim removed 4 bases at V and 1 base at J, leaving 4 bases unmatched. Germline V CDR1 and CDR2: KGHDR, SFDVKD. This CDR3 comprises 15 residues. V and J are TRBV24-1 and TRBJ2-3; 7 positions agree with TRBD1. This clonotype was sampled from a woman in her thirties who had recovered from COVID-19. The sequencing sample was made of PBMCs or T cells enriched from blood (not recorded which). The CDR3 loop is CATSDRQGGTDTQYF. As DNA, the CDR3 is TGTGCCACCAGTGACCGACAGGGTGGCACAGATACGCAGTATTTT.